The source of this T cell receptor beta chain is a study of T cells in localized non-small cell lung cancer. Assay: immunoSEQ multiplex PCR; the TCRdb copy retains only in-frame clones and omits some. This sample yields 25,000 to 35,000 clones, of which around nine tenths are seen a single time; 2.5% to 3% belongs to the top ten. Trimming at V came to 4 bases and at J to 2 bases, leaving 6 bases not matched to a gene. From germline, CDR1 is SGHTS and CDR2 YDEGEE. This CDR3 comprises 15 residues. Here the sequenced sample was peripheral blood, taken before any cancer treatment. The chain couples TRBV5-8 to TRBJ1-3; TRBD1 matches 7 bases. This TCR was sampled from a female donor of 60 years or more with stage I lung adenocarcinoma. The CDR3 loop reads CASSATGFAGNTIYF. Written as DNA, the CDR3 is TGTGCCAGCAGCGCGACAGGGTTCGCTGGAAACACCATATATTTT.